These 10 T cell receptor beta chains share one sample of origin, sequenced in a study of shared clonotypes between healthy human individuals. Produced via immunoSEQ multiplex PCR; TCRdb's table is partial and in-frame only. This sample has some 500,000 clones, with about 96% found just once. The specimen was naive CD4+ T cells sorted from blood. The subset here: CD45RA+ positively selected. The receptors were sampled from a woman aged 25-40 years in good health.

This chain links TRBV19 with TRBJ2-7, with TRBD1 matching 7 bases. This CDR3 has 14 residues. Germline CDR1 reads LNHDA; CDR2 reads SQIVND (reference sequence). Trimming cost V 5 bases and J 5 bases; bases outside gene matches: 9. For the CDR3, the DNA is TGTGCCAGTAGTCCCTGGGACAGTTCGGACGAGCAGTACTTC. This translates into CASSPWDSSDEQYF.

This rearrangement joins TRBV18 to TRBJ1-3; D gene uncertain. Germline lookup yields CDR1 KGHSH and CDR2 LQKENI. The CDR3 runs to 13 residues. V lost 3 bases to trimming and J lost 4 bases, with 7 bases between them. The CDR3 loop is CASSPGEGNTIYF. CDR3 nucleotide sequence: TGTGCCAGCTCACCGGGTGAGGGAAACACCATATATTTT.

The chain joins TRBV5-1 to TRBJ1-2; D gene ambiguous. This CDR3 has 13 amino acids. The germline V gene has CDR1 SGHRS and CDR2 YFSETQ. V was trimmed by 2 bases and J by 3 bases, leaving 8 bases between them. Here the CDR3 DNA reads TGCGCCAGCAGCTTTGGGGTGGACTATGGCTACACCTTC. Translated, it gives CASSFGVDYGYTF.

J is TRBJ1-6 and V is TRBV18; 8 bases are a match to TRBD1. CDR3 size: 16 residues. Germline V gene sequence: CDR1 KGHSH, CDR2 LQKENI. The V gene end was trimmed by 3 bases and the J gene end by 5 bases; junction bases not matched to a gene: 6. CDR3 region: CASSPGQGQNNSPLHF. In nucleotides, the CDR3 is TGTGCCAGCTCACCCGGACAGGGCCAGAATAATTCACCCCTCCACTTT.

This chain joins TRBV28 and TRBJ1-4; the D is unclear. The CDR3 contains 14 residues. Per the germline V gene, CDR1 is MDHEN and CDR2 is SYDVKM. Trimming removed 5 bases from V and 0 bases from J, with 7 bases in between. This chain's CDR3 is CASSQQTTNEKLFF. The CDR3 nucleotides are TGTGCCAGCAGTCAACAGACAACTAATGAAAAACTGTTTTTT.

The V and J genes are TRBV4-1 and TRBJ2-1; 14 positions match TRBD2. This CDR3 region has 15 residues. J gave up 4 bases and V 4 bases, and 0 bases lay outside the gene matches. The germline V gene has CDR1 MGHRA and CDR2 YSYEKL. For the CDR3, the DNA is TGCGCCAGCAGCCGGACTAGCGGGGGGTACAATGAGCAGTTCTTC. Translating it yields CASSRTSGGYNEQFF.

This clone was counted a single time. V and J are TRBV28 and TRBJ1-5; TRBD1 agrees at 7 bases. Germline V gene data show CDR1 as MDHEN and CDR2 as SYDVKM. The CDR3 is 16 amino acids. Trimming took 4 bases from V and 3 from J; bases not matched to a gene: 9. This chain's CDR3 is CASSSRGAPPNQPQHF. The CDR3 DNA follows: TGTGCCAGCAGTTCCAGGGGGGCACCCCCCAATCAGCCCCAGCATTTT.

V and J are TRBV19 and TRBJ1-4, with 10 bases fitting TRBD1. Germline V gene lookup returns CDR1 LNHDA and CDR2 SQIVND (reference sequence). The CDR3 sequence is 14 residues long. With 5 bases clipped from V and 10 bases from J, the junction kept 7 bases outside the gene matches. The CDR3 loop reads CASSDGQGVGKLFF. The CDR3 nucleotides are TGTGCCAGTAGTGACGGACAGGGGGTCGGAAAACTGTTTTTT. Looking up the rest from reference TRBV19 and TRBJ1-4 gives the full variable domain: DGGITQSPKYLFRKEGQNVTLSCEQNLNHDAMYWYRQDPGQGLRLIYYSQIVNDFQKGDIAEGYSVSREKKESFPLTVTSAQKNPTAFYLCASSDGQGVGKLFFGSGTQLSVL.

The rearrangement links TRBV28 to TRBJ2-7; 9 positions agree with TRBD1. Trimming at V came to 3 bases and at J to 2 bases, leaving 11 bases not matched to a gene. The germline CDR1 and CDR2 sequences are MDHEN and SYDVKM. The CDR3 contains 17 residues. The CDR3 spells CASSLIIGTGFTYEQYF. CDR3 sequence (DNA): TGTGCCAGCAGTTTGATAATTGGGACAGGGTTTACCTACGAGCAGTACTTC. The full variable domain, its missing parts supplied by reference TRBV28 and TRBJ2-7, is DVKVTQSSRYLVKRTGEKVFLECVQDMDHENMFWYRQDPGLGLRLIYFSYDVKMKEKGDIPEGYSVSREKKERFSLILESASTNQTSMYLCASSLIIGTGFTYEQYFGPGTRLTVT.

This rearrangement joins TRBV7-9 to TRBJ2-1, with 7 bases aligning to TRBD2. The germline V gene encodes CDR1 SEHNR and CDR2 FQNEAQ (reference sequence). V lost 1 base, J lost 3 bases, and 6 bases stayed unmatched. The CDR3 extends over 16 amino acids. CDR3 sequence reads: CASSLGGGSDYNEQFF. Here the CDR3 DNA reads TGTGCCAGCAGCTTAGGGGGCGGGAGCGACTACAATGAGCAGTTCTTC.